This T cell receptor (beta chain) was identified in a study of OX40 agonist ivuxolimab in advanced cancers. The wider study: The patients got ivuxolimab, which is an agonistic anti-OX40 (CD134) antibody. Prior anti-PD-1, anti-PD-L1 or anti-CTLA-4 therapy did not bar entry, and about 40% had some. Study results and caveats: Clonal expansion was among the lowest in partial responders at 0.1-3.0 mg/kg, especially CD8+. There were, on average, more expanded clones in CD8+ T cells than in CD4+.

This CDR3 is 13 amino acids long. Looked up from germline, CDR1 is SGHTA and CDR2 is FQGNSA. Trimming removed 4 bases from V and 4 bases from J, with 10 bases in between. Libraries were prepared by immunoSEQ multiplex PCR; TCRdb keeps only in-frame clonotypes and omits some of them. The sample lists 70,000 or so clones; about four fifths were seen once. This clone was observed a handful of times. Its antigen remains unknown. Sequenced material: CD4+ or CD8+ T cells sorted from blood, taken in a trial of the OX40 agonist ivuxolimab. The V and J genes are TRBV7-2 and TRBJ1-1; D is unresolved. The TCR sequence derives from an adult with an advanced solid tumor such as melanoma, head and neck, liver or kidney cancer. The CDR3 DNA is TGTGCCAGCAGCTCACAAGGGTCCACTGAAGCTTTCTTT. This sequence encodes CASSSQGSTEAFF.